The rows below give T cell receptor beta chains drawn from one sample of a study of T cells in Graves' hyperthyroidism and ophthalmopathy. TCRdb itself ran the multiplex PCR reads through MiXCR, one entry per CDR3 protein. The top ten clones hold 25% to 35% of a sample with around 350,000 distinct CDR3 sequences, around a sixth of them seen once. Source material: blood. These receptor sequences come from a woman aged 18-30 years with Graves' hyperthyroidism that later progressed to Graves' ophthalmopathy. Both conserved end residues are part of each CDR3. The D gene is left open where the match is weak. Expanded clones are given a class, and other clones once, few, many or no size at all.

v_gene	abundance	d_gene	j_gene	CDR3aa	CDR3nt
TRBV6-1	many	TRBD2	TRBJ2-7	CASSDFGTNPYEQYF	TGTGCCAGCAGTGACTTCGGGACTAACCCCTACGAGCAGTACTTC
TRBV11-2	many	-	TRBJ2-1	CASSLWGGTDYNEQFF	TGTGCCAGCAGCTTGTGGGGGGGCACCGACTACAATGAGCAGTTCTTC
TRBV5-1	-	-	TRBJ2-7	CASSYTGGEQYF	TGCGCCAGCAGCTACACTGGCGGGGAGCAGTACTTC
TRBV4-3	few	-	TRBJ1-1	CASSPGAYGGNTEAFF	TGCGCCAGCAGCCCTGGGGCTTATGGAGGGAACACTGAAGCTTTCTTT
TRBV18	many	TRBD1	TRBJ1-1	CASSPNRGPAFF	TGTGCCAGCTCACCGAACAGGGGGCCAGCTTTCTTT
TRBV7-2	many	-	TRBJ2-3	CASSLTGSTDTQYF	TGTGCCAGCAGCCTCACGGGAAGCACAGATACGCAGTATTTT
TRBV24-1	many	TRBD1	TRBJ2-1	CATSEFGTAPSYNEQFF	TGTGCCACCAGTGAATTCGGGACAGCACCTTCCTACAATGAGCAGTTCTTC
TRBV11-2	many	-	TRBJ2-1	CASSHQGSSYNEQFF	TGTGCCAGCAGCCACCAGGGGAGCTCCTACAATGAGCAGTTCTTC
TRBV28	many	TRBD2	TRBJ2-1	CASSVQRGTSGTRSSFPFF	TGTGCCAGCAGTGTACAGAGAGGGACTAGCGGGACGCGATCTAGCTTTCCGTTCTTC
TRBV2	many	-	TRBJ2-7	CASSDGLLRYEQYF	TGTGCCAGCAGTGACGGTCTACTTCGGTACGAGCAGTACTTC
TRBV6-1	few	TRBD2	TRBJ2-2	CASSPGLAGGELFF	TGTGCCAGCAGTCCGGGACTAGCGGGCGGGGAGCTGTTTTTT
TRBV7-3	many	-	TRBJ2-7	CASSLGGADEQYF	TGTGCCAGCAGCTTAGGGGGGGCAGACGAGCAGTACTTC
TRBV12-3/TRBV12-4	many	-	TRBJ2-2	CASSFGTTGELFF	TGTGCCAGCAGTTTTGGGACCACCGGGGAGCTGTTTTTT
TRBV27	many	TRBD2	TRBJ2-1	CASSILGAGEGSEQFF	TGTGCCAGCAGTATCCTAGGAGCGGGAGAAGGGAGTGAGCAGTTCTTC
TRBV14	many	-	TRBJ1-1	CASSQEVQGAEAFF	TGTGCCAGCAGCCAAGAGGTACAGGGAGCTGAAGCTTTCTTT